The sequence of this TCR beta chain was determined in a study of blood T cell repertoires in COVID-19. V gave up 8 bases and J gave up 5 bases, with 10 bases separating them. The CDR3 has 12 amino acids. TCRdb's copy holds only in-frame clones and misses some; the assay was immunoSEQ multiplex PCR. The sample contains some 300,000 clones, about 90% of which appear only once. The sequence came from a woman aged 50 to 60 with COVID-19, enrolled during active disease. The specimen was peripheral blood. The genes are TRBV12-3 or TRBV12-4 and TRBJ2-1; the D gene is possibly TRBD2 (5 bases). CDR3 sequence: CASSRVNNEQFF. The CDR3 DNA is TGTGCCAGCTCGAGGGTAAACAATGAGCAGTTCTTC.